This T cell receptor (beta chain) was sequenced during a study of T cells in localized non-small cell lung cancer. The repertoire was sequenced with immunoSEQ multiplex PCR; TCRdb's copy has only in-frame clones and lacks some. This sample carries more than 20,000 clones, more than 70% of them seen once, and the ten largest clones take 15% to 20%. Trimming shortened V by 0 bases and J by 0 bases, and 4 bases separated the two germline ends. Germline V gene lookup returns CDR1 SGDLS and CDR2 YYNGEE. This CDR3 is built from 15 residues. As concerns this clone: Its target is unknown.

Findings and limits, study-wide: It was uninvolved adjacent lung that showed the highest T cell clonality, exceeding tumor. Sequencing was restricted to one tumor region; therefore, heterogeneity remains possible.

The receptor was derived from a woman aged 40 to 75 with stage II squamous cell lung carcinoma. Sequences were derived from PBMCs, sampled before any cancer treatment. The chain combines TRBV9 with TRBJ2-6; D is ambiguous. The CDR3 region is CASSVGGSGANVLTF. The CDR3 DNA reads TGTGCCAGCAGCGTAGGCGGCTCTGGGGCCAACGTCCTGACTTTC. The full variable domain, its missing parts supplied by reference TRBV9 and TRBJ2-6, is DSGVTQTPKHLITATGQRVTLRCSPRSGDLSVYWYQQSLDQGLQFLIQYYNGEERAKGNILERFSAQQFPDLHSELNLSSLELGDSALYFCASSVGGSGANVLTFGAGSRLTVL.